The 4 T cell receptor beta chains below were found in one sample sequenced in a study of shared clonotypes between healthy human individuals. The table came from immunoSEQ multiplex PCR; TCRdb's copy has only in-frame clones and leaves some out. Here the sample spans more than 2 million clones, 90% to 97% being singletons. Sequencing input: naive CD4+ T cells sorted from blood. Specified subset: CD45RA+ positively selected. These receptors all come from a man younger than 35 in good health.

This chain connects TRBV28 to TRBJ1-5; weak D call: TRBD1 (5 bases). The V end was cut by 4 bases, the J end by 7 bases, with 17 bases between. From germline, CDR1 is MDHEN and CDR2 SYDVKM. The CDR3 runs 15 residues. CDR3 bases: TGTGCCAGCAGTTCGCCACCGACGAGGGGACAGCCCCAGCATTTT. It is translated as CASSSPPTRGQPQHF.

V and J are TRBV7-9 and TRBJ2-2, with a possible D match to TRBD1 (6 bases). CDR3 length equals 14 residues. V was trimmed by 1 base and J by 4 bases, leaving 7 bases between them. CDR1 is SEHNR, CDR2 FQNEAQ, per germline (reference sequence). Written as DNA, the CDR3 is TGTGCCAGCAGCTTAGAAGGGGGCACCGGGGAGCTGTTTTTT. Protein sequence: CASSLEGGTGELFF.

The chain uses TRBV6-6 and TRBJ2-7, with D unresolved. The CDR3 has 13 amino acids. From germline, CDR1 is MNHNY and CDR2 SVGAGI (reference sequence). Trimming cost V 6 bases and J 6 bases, with 15 bases left between them. The CDR3 spells CASSPRPVSEQYF. The DNA of the CDR3 is TGTGCCAGCAGCCCTCGCCCAGTCAGCGAGCAGTACTTC.

The V and J genes are TRBV12-1 and TRBJ2-7; the tabulated D call, TRBD1, remains unverified against the DNA. TRBV12-1 is a recognized pseudogene. The CDR3 covers 16 residues. CDR3 amino acids: CASSSRKGQGPGEQYF. In nucleotides, the CDR3 is TGTGCCAGCAGCTCCCGAAAGGGACAGGGGCCGGGGGAGCAGTACTTC.